This T cell receptor (beta chain) was recovered during a study of CD8+ T cells in alopecia areata. About the research overall: The drug, oral tofacitinib, was given to treated patients at 5 to 10 mg twice daily.

Findings and caveats of the study: Scalp and blood retained many expanded lesional clones during tofacitinib.

Treatment defined: oral pan-JAK inhibitor, 5-10 mg twice daily. Samples from alopecia areata patients were lesional scalp punch biopsies and peripheral blood. Extraction of RNA preceded its reverse transcription into cDNA, which served as the sequencing template. Here immunoSEQ multiplex PCR was the method, and the copy in TCRdb shows in-frame clones only, minus some. The sample holds some 190,000 clones, 45% to 75% seen once. Germline assignment: CDR1 MNHNS and CDR2 SASEGT. Germline trimming cut 1 base from V and 6 bases from J; bases unmatched to any gene: 1. This CDR3 has 14 residues. A note on this clone: Its specificity is unknown.

The receptor was isolated from a human donor with alopecia areata. This material consisted of CD4+ T cells sorted from blood, taken at week 4, from a patient treated with tofacitinib. J is TRBJ1-5 and V is TRBV6-1; 9 bases are a match to TRBD1. As DNA, the CDR3 is TGTGCCAGCAGTGAAGGGACAGGGGTTCAGCCCCAGCATTTT. Its protein is CASSEGTGVQPQHF.